The rows below give T cell receptor beta chains drawn from one sample of a study of blood T cell repertoires in COVID-19. Assay used: immunoSEQ multiplex PCR; TCRdb lists only in-frame clones, some missing. The sample consists of 250,000 to 350,000 clones, about 80% of them appearing once. What was sequenced was peripheral blood. All receptors come from a person aged 65-85 years with COVID-19, enrolled during active disease. Both conserved end residues are part of each CDR3. Each record gives: V gene, J gene, CDR3 protein.

v_call: TRBV9; j_call: TRBJ1-2; cdr3_aa: CASSPGTGNYGYTF
v_call: TRBV7-2; j_call: TRBJ1-3; cdr3_aa: CASSEGESALGNTIYF
v_call: TRBV7-3; j_call: TRBJ2-1; cdr3_aa: CASSRLLAGVNEQFF
v_call: TRBV19; j_call: TRBJ1-5; cdr3_aa: CASSYPNQPQHF
v_call: TRBV14; j_call: TRBJ1-6; cdr3_aa: CASSQGRGASYNSPLHF
v_call: TRBV7-5; j_call: TRBJ1-6; cdr3_aa: CVRSPSVDSPLHF
v_call: TRBV14; j_call: TRBJ2-5; cdr3_aa: CASSQLAAGGNMYQETQYF
v_call: TRBV30; j_call: TRBJ2-6; cdr3_aa: CAWSERGGGANVLTF
v_call: TRBV11-3; j_call: TRBJ2-2; cdr3_aa: CASSLALAGGTGELFF
v_call: TRBV2; j_call: TRBJ2-2; cdr3_aa: CASYGGPFAGELFF
v_call: TRBV29-1; j_call: TRBJ2-7; cdr3_aa: CSVSPGQGEEQYF
v_call: TRBV2; j_call: TRBJ1-5; cdr3_aa: CASSLTESQPQHF
v_call: TRBV6-2/TRBV6-3; j_call: TRBJ2-5; cdr3_aa: CASSYSGGDQETQYF
v_call: TRBV29-1; j_call: TRBJ2-1; cdr3_aa: CSGQGFHEQFF
v_call: TRBV19; j_call: TRBJ2-2; cdr3_aa: CASSIWTGGSTGELFF
v_call: TRBV5-4; j_call: TRBJ2-1; cdr3_aa: CASSRAGTSLYNEQFF
v_call: TRBV19; j_call: TRBJ2-3; cdr3_aa: CASSPQGIDTQYF
v_call: TRBV7-9; j_call: TRBJ2-3; cdr3_aa: CASSFGGGEGTDTQYF
v_call: TRBV5-1; j_call: TRBJ2-7; cdr3_aa: CASSLDGTYEQYF
v_call: TRBV13; j_call: TRBJ2-2; cdr3_aa: CASSLRGSGLAGTGELFF
v_call: TRBV5-4; j_call: TRBJ2-1; cdr3_aa: CASSFHIGGAIDEQFF
v_call: TRBV7-2; j_call: TRBJ2-2; cdr3_aa: CASSFRRDTGELFF
v_call: TRBV18; j_call: TRBJ2-7; cdr3_aa: CASSHRGYSDSYEQYF
v_call: TRBV6-5; j_call: TRBJ2-2; cdr3_aa: CASSQGSANTGELFF
v_call: TRBV14; j_call: TRBJ1-4; cdr3_aa: CARPNANQVGGNEKLFF
v_call: TRBV7-6; j_call: TRBJ2-7; cdr3_aa: CASSLRAGQGYEQYF
v_call: TRBV25-1; j_call: TRBJ1-4; cdr3_aa: CASSRTGGGEKLFF
v_call: TRBV19; j_call: TRBJ1-1; cdr3_aa: CASSKNQEVNTEAFF
v_call: TRBV7-8; j_call: TRBJ2-1; cdr3_aa: CASSSQGDEQFF
v_call: TRBV5-1; j_call: TRBJ1-2; cdr3_aa: CASTKFHGDYGYTF
v_call: TRBV6-6; j_call: TRBJ1-1; cdr3_aa: CASSKLQGSVTEAFF
v_call: TRBV3-1/TRBV3-2; j_call: TRBJ1-5; cdr3_aa: CASSHGRSDTSPQHF
v_call: TRBV24-1; j_call: TRBJ2-1; cdr3_aa: CATSDPAQPAGDPNEQFF
v_call: TRBV9; j_call: TRBJ1-6; cdr3_aa: CASSGWDRGNSPLHF
v_call: TRBV19; j_call: TRBJ2-7; cdr3_aa: CARLRDYEQYF
v_call: TRBV19; j_call: TRBJ2-1; cdr3_aa: CASKSDPSYNEQFF
v_call: TRBV3-1/TRBV3-2; j_call: TRBJ2-3; cdr3_aa: CASSQDETVTDTQYF
v_call: TRBV3-1/TRBV3-2; j_call: TRBJ2-7; cdr3_aa: CASSHYATASYEQYF
v_call: TRBV24-1; j_call: TRBJ2-3; cdr3_aa: CATSDLSGGLAGGSQYF
v_call: TRBV9; j_call: TRBJ1-1; cdr3_aa: CASSVAPGNTEAFF
v_call: TRBV24-1; j_call: TRBJ2-6; cdr3_aa: CATSDFQGAGSGANVLTF
v_call: TRBV6-2/TRBV6-3; j_call: TRBJ1-5; cdr3_aa: CASSYSGGFNSNQPQHF
v_call: TRBV7-9; j_call: TRBJ2-3; cdr3_aa: CASSSDSYVDTQYF
v_call: TRBV5-4; j_call: TRBJ1-4; cdr3_aa: CASSLGSRSGEKLFF
v_call: TRBV24-1; j_call: TRBJ2-7; cdr3_aa: CATSDVHQREETHEQYF
v_call: TRBV5-4; j_call: TRBJ2-3; cdr3_aa: CASHEVGTDTQYF
v_call: TRBV29-1; j_call: TRBJ2-7; cdr3_aa: CSVAGQANSYEQYF
v_call: TRBV7-2; j_call: TRBJ1-3; cdr3_aa: CASSLVEVWAVGTTIYF
v_call: TRBV5-6; j_call: TRBJ1-4; cdr3_aa: CASSLAQSATNEKLFF
v_call: TRBV10-3; j_call: TRBJ2-1; cdr3_aa: CAISETSGGNEQFF
v_call: TRBV18; j_call: TRBJ1-1; cdr3_aa: CASSSGTEAFF
v_call: TRBV30; j_call: TRBJ1-2; cdr3_aa: CAWSALFDSQF
v_call: TRBV6-5; j_call: TRBJ1-4; cdr3_aa: CASSYSREANEKLFF
v_call: TRBV5-4; j_call: TRBJ2-5; cdr3_aa: CASSLSSGGFQETQYF
v_call: TRBV5-1; j_call: TRBJ2-2; cdr3_aa: CASSLFLSGSVTGELFF
v_call: TRBV30; j_call: TRBJ2-7; cdr3_aa: CAWSVRGREQYF
v_call: TRBV10-3; j_call: TRBJ2-3; cdr3_aa: CAISGGRGSTDTQYF